The rows below give T cell receptor beta chains drawn from one sample of a study of blood T cell repertoires in COVID-19. Only in-frame clones appear in the TCRdb table, and some are missing; sequencing was by immunoSEQ multiplex PCR. The table lists roughly 670,000 clones, 85% to 90% of them singletons, with 0.2% to 0.3% in the top ten. Sequences were obtained from peripheral blood. Receptor source: a woman aged 18-29 years with acute or convalescent COVID-19. Each CDR3 is given with its conserved first and last residue. D genes are given only for firm matches. Some rows have no size entry. The others give once, few or many, or a class for an expanded clone.

NA,TRBV19,TRBD1,TRBJ1-5,TGTGCCAGTAGTAGGGACAGGGTACAATATCAGCCCCAGCATTTT,CASSRDRVQYQPQHF
NA,TRBV7-9,NA,TRBJ1-5,TGTGCCAGCAGCGTAGACAGAATCAATCAGCCCCAGCATTTT,CASSVDRINQPQHF
NA,TRBV11-2,TRBD2,TRBJ2-4,TGTGCCAGCAGCTTCCGCGGGGGACTAGCCAAAAACATTCAGTACTTC,CASSFRGGLAKNIQYF
once,TRBV10-3,TRBD1,TRBJ1-4,TGTGCCATCAGTCCGGGACAGGGCGATGAAAAACTGTTTTTT,CAISPGQGDEKLFF
few,TRBV10-3,NA,TRBJ1-2,TGTGCCATCAGTGAGTCGGAGCGCTATGGCTACACCTTC,CAISESERYGYTF
NA,TRBV6-5,TRBD2,TRBJ2-7,TGTGCCAGCGGGGGGGGTTACGAGCAGTACTTC,CASGGGYEQYF
NA,TRBV2,TRBD2,TRBJ2-3,TGTGCCACAGCAGATGGGGCTAGCGGCCTCACAGATACGCAGTATTTT,CATADGASGLTDTQYF
NA,TRBV19,TRBD1,TRBJ1-1,TGTGCCAGTAGTATTTACTCCGGACAGGGGGCGGCTGAAGCTTTCTTT,CASSIYSGQGAAEAFF
NA,TRBV28,NA,TRBJ1-3,TGTGCCAGCATTGCCGGGGATTTCTCTGGAAACACCATATATTTT,CASIAGDFSGNTIYF
NA,TRBV3-1/TRBV3-2,NA,TRBJ1-6,TGTGCCAGCAGCCAAGGTGCAGGTCTCAATCCGTATAATTCACCCCTCCACTTT,CASSQGAGLNPYNSPLHF
NA,TRBV6-5,NA,TRBJ2-2,TGTGCCAGCAGCCGCCCGGGACATTCCACCGGGGAGCTGTTTTTT,CASSRPGHSTGELFF
few,TRBV7-8,NA,TRBJ2-7,TGTGCCAGCAGCTTAAAGCCCCCAGCGGGCAATTACGAGCAGTACTTC,CASSLKPPAGNYEQYF
NA,TRBV6-5,TRBD1,TRBJ1-2,TGTGCCAGCACCGGACAGGGGCCCGCGGATGGCTACACCTTC,CASTGQGPADGYTF
NA,TRBV18,TRBD1,TRBJ1-2,TGTGCCAGCTCACTAGACAGGGAATCTAACTATGGCTACACCTTC,CASSLDRESNYGYTF
NA,TRBV19,TRBD2,TRBJ2-7,TGTGCCAGTGAGGCGTTGGGGGGGTTCGGCGAGCAGTACTTC,CASEALGGFGEQYF
NA,TRBV27,NA,TRBJ1-6,TGTGCCAGCAGTTTCGGACAGACATATAATTCACCCCTCCACTTT,CASSFGQTYNSPLHF
few,TRBV9,TRBD1,TRBJ1-1,TGTGCCAGCAGCCCCCGCCCCGGGACAGCTCTGAACACTGAAGCTTTCTTT,CASSPRPGTALNTEAFF
NA,TRBV19,NA,TRBJ1-2,TGTGCCAGTAGTATAATCGAGGGTAGACGTATGCCGGGCTACACCTTC,CASSIIEGRRMPGYTF
NA,TRBV7-9,TRBD1,TRBJ1-1,TGTGCCAGCAGCTCCCAAGGGGACAGCTCAGCTTTCTTT,CASSSQGDSSAFF
NA,TRBV3-1/TRBV3-2,TRBD1,TRBJ1-1,TGTGCCAGCAGCCAAAGGACAGGGGGAAGTAGCACTGAAGCTTTCTTT,CASSQRTGGSSTEAFF
NA,TRBV6-6,NA,TRBJ2-2,TGTGCCAGCACCCTCCCGGACTCAGGCGAGGAGCTGTTTTTT,CASTLPDSGEELFF
NA,TRBV15,NA,TRBJ2-7,TGTGCCACCAGCATACCCGGGGGTCGGTACGAGCAGTACTTC,CATSIPGGRYEQYF
few,TRBV5-1,NA,TRBJ1-1,TGCGCCAGCAGCGGGGGGTCGGGGGACACTGAAGCTTTCTTT,CASSGGSGDTEAFF
NA,TRBV4-1,NA,TRBJ2-5,TGCGCCAGCAGCCAAGGTACGGGGGTGCCGGTTGAGACCCAGTACTTC,CASSQGTGVPVETQYF
NA,TRBV9,NA,TRBJ1-1,TGTGCCAGCAGCGTAGACCCGACTTCGAACACTGAAGCTTTCTTT,CASSVDPTSNTEAFF
NA,TRBV7-6,TRBD2,TRBJ2-3,TGTGCCAGCAGCTTAAGGTGGAGGGCGCGGGGGAGGGACACAGATACGCAGTATTTT,CASSLRWRARGRDTDTQYF
once,TRBV2,NA,TRBJ2-6,TGTGCCAGCAGCGAAATATCTGGGGCCAACGTCCTGACTTTC,CASSEISGANVLTF
NA,TRBV2,TRBD2,TRBJ2-7,TGTGCCAGCCTCCTACTAGCGGGGATTAACGAGCAGTACTTC,CASLLLAGINEQYF
once,TRBV19,NA,TRBJ1-1,TGTGCCAGTAGTATTTATACCAGCACTGAAGCTTTCTTT,CASSIYTSTEAFF
NA,TRBV27,NA,TRBJ2-3,TGTGCCAGCAGTCTTTTTAGCACAGATACGCAGTATTTT,CASSLFSTDTQYF
NA,TRBV18,TRBD1,TRBJ1-4,TGTGCCAGCTCAGGACAGGGGACGTCGAGAGGTGAAAAACTGTTTTTT,CASSGQGTSRGEKLFF
NA,TRBV3-1/TRBV3-2,TRBD1,TRBJ1-6,TGTGCCAGCAGCCAGGGGACAGGAGATAATTCACCCCTCCACTTT,CASSQGTGDNSPLHF
once,TRBV4-3,TRBD1,TRBJ1-1,TGCGCCAGCAGCCACAATACGGGACAGGCAAAACGTCCTCAGAACACTGAAGCTTTCTTT,CASSHNTGQAKRPQNTEAFF
NA,TRBV7-9,NA,TRBJ2-7,TGTGCCAGCAGCGTTAGGGGTTACGAGCAGTACTTC,CASSVRGYEQYF
NA,TRBV9,NA,TRBJ1-1,TGTGCCAGCAGCCCACCAGAGTTGGGGGGATCTTTCTTT,CASSPPELGGSFF
NA,TRBV6-5,NA,TRBJ1-1,TGTGCCAGCAGTTACTCGGTTAACAGGGTGAACACTGAAGCTTTCTTT,CASSYSVNRVNTEAFF
NA,TRBV7-3,NA,TRBJ1-1,TGTGCCAGCAGCTTTGGGCCGGAGGACACTGAAGCTTTCTTT,CASSFGPEDTEAFF
NA,TRBV13,TRBD2,TRBJ2-1,TGTGCCAGCAGCTTAGGCCTAGCGGACCTCGGGAATGAGCAGTTCTTC,CASSLGLADLGNEQFF
NA,TRBV4-2,TRBD1,TRBJ1-6,TGTGCCAGCAGCCAGCAAACCCCCGGACAGGGTGGATACAATTCACCCCTCCACTTT,CASSQQTPGQGGYNSPLHF
NA,TRBV2,TRBD2,TRBJ2-5,TGTGCCAGCCTAGCGGGGGGGCAAGAGACCCAGTACTTC,CASLAGGQETQYF
NA,TRBV11-1,TRBD1,TRBJ1-1,TGTGCCAGCAGCCGGTCCGAACAGGGGTTCTCTGAAGCTTTCTTT,CASSRSEQGFSEAFF
NA,TRBV6-5,NA,TRBJ1-1,TGTGCCAGCAGTTACTCGGAGACGAACACTGAAGCTTTCTTT,CASSYSETNTEAFF
NA,TRBV4-2,TRBD1,TRBJ1-1,TGTGCCAGCCGGACGGGACAGGGGGACACTGAAGCTTTCTTT,CASRTGQGDTEAFF
NA,TRBV5-1,NA,TRBJ1-1,TGCGCCAGCAGCCGTCCTGGGGGGATTGAAGCTTTCTTT,CASSRPGGIEAFF
NA,TRBV28,NA,TRBJ2-7,TGTGCCAGCAGTTTAGAGCTCCACGAGCAGTACTTC,CASSLELHEQYF
NA,TRBV7-9,TRBD1,TRBJ1-1,TGTGCCAGCAGCTTAGTAGGGGGACAGGGCACTGAAGCTTTCTTT,CASSLVGGQGTEAFF
NA,TRBV9,NA,TRBJ1-6,TGTGCCAGCAGCGCTCCGGCGGGCGGGTACTCACCCCTCCACTTT,CASSAPAGGYSPLHF
NA,TRBV30,NA,TRBJ1-2,TGTGCCTGGAGCCCCAGCAGAGGCTATGGCTACACCTTC,CAWSPSRGYGYTF
NA,TRBV27,NA,TRBJ2-7,TGTGCCAGCAGCTCAGGACAGTACTCCGGGGAGCAGTACTTC,CASSSGQYSGEQYF